The 26 T cell receptor beta chains below were found in one sample sequenced in a study of T cells expressing NK-cell markers. TCRdb re-called the 5' RACE reads and gives one entry per CDR3 protein, without DNA. The sample spans 550,000 to 600,000 distinct CDR3 sequences; the ten largest clones claim around 4%. What was sequenced was blood T cells: a sorted CD56 or NKG2C T cell subset, CD4+ or CD8+ T cells, or bulk PBMC T cells (not recorded which). All receptors derive from a man aged 18 to 30 in good health.

The V call is TRBV12-3 or TRBV12-4, the J call TRBJ1-2; TCRdb lists TRBD1, though no DNA is available to test this call. CDR3 size: 15 residues. The CDR3 spells CASSPGATRLYGYTF.

This chain uses TRBV7-2 with TRBJ2-2; no DNA is available, so the TRBD2 call from TCRdb remains unchecked. The CDR3 contains 17 residues. The germline CDR1 and CDR2 sequences are SGHTA and FQGNSA. This CDR3 reads CASSLEITGGITGELFF.

The chain couples TRBV7-8 to TRBJ2-1; checking the TCRdb D call of TRBD2 is not possible without DNA. Looked up from germline, CDR1 is SGHVS and CDR2 is FQNEAQ. This CDR3 region has 14 residues. The CDR3 sequence: CASSLVHVAGVKFF.

The chain couples TRBV29-1 to TRBJ2-1; TCRdb gives TRBD1 as the D gene, but with no DNA this cannot be confirmed. CDR3 size: 13 residues. CDR1 is SQVTM, CDR2 ANQGSEA, per germline. This CDR3 is CRGGGATYNEQFF.

The rearrangement links TRBV7-2 to TRBJ1-5. This CDR3 spans 12 amino acids. CDR1 is SGHTA and CDR2 is FQGNSA in the germline V gene. CDR3 in amino acids: CASSSSDQPQHF.

The chain is built from TRBV6-5 and TRBJ1-1; TCRdb names TRBD1, which stays unverified in the absence of DNA. CDR3 size: 13 residues. In germline, CDR1 is MNHEY, CDR2 SVGAGI. CDR3 region: CASSYTGDTEAFF.

The CDR3 loop is CASSDGSGLTLNIQYF. The V gene is TRBV2, the J gene TRBJ2-4; as DNA is missing, the TRBD2 call by TCRdb cannot be tested. The germline gives CDR1 SNHLY, CDR2 FYNNEI. This CDR3 is built from 16 residues.

J is TRBJ2-1 and V is TRBV20-1; TCRdb's assignment of TRBD2 cannot be checked, as there is no DNA. The CDR3 runs 14 residues. In germline, CDR1 is DFQATT, CDR2 SNEGSKA (reference sequence). The CDR3 is CSARLAGVKNEQFF.

The chain couples TRBV12-3 or TRBV12-4 to TRBJ2-1; the TCRdb call, TRBD2, lacks DNA for checking. The CDR3 is 17 amino acids. This CDR3 is CASSRGLGLAGSREQFF.

The V gene is TRBV7-8, the J gene TRBJ2-7; TCRdb selects TRBD1, and the lack of DNA leaves this call unchecked. The CDR3 is made up of 17 amino acids. In germline, CDR1 is SGHVS, CDR2 FQNEAQ. This chain's CDR3 is CASSQSRVGQGSYEQYF. Full variable domain (rest looked up from reference TRBV7-8 and TRBJ2-7): GAGVSQSPRYKVAKRGQDVALRCDPISGHVSLFWYQQALGQGPEFLTYFQNEAQLDKSGLPSDRFFAERPEGSVSTLKIQRTQQEDSAVYLCASSQSRVGQGSYEQYFGPGTRLTVT.

The V and J genes are TRBV15 and TRBJ2-2; TCRdb's assignment of TRBD2 cannot be checked, as there is no DNA. The V gene's germline CDR1 is LNHNV and CDR2 YYDKDF (reference sequence). This CDR3 is built from 15 residues. The CDR3 loop is CATWVGTLNTGELFF.

V and J are TRBV12-3 or TRBV12-4 and TRBJ2-2. CDR3 size: 14 residues. The CDR3 sequence is CASSFTLEAGELFF.

The genes are TRBV10-1 and TRBJ2-2. Germline V gene sequence: CDR1 WNHNN, CDR2 SYGVQD (reference sequence). The CDR3 consists of 14 residues. CDR3 loop: CASSEVRNTGELFF.

The chain uses TRBV12-3 or TRBV12-4 and TRBJ1-5. The CDR3 contains 14 residues. CDR3: CASSPDTSNQPQHF.

V is TRBV20-1 and J is TRBJ1-5; TCRdb gives TRBD1 as the D gene, but with no DNA this cannot be confirmed. Germline V lookup: CDR1 DFQATT, CDR2 SNEGSKA (reference sequence). The CDR3 is made up of 16 amino acids. The CDR3 region is CSGRRTGTYSNQPQHF.

This chain links TRBV4-3 with TRBJ2-2; absent DNA, TCRdb's TRBD2 call cannot be checked. The CDR3 runs to 17 residues. The germline gives CDR1 LGHNA, CDR2 YSLEER. The CDR3 sequence is CASSQVFMRERNGELFF.

The rearrangement joins TRBV7-2 to TRBJ1-5; no DNA is available, so the TRBD1 call from TCRdb remains unchecked. This CDR3 is built from 15 residues. CDR1 is SGHTA, CDR2 FQGNSA, per germline. CDR3 loop: CASSPGSYSNQPQHF.

This rearrangement joins TRBV7-9 to TRBJ2-3; TCRdb lists TRBD1, though no DNA is available to test this call. This CDR3 region has 16 residues. Per the germline V gene, CDR1 is SEHNR and CDR2 is FQNEAQ (reference sequence). The CDR3 region is CASSLEEGRITDTQYF.

The chain employs TRBV18 and TRBJ2-1; the D gene TCRdb calls, TRBD2, cannot be checked with no DNA. The CDR3 extends over 15 amino acids. In germline, CDR1 is KGHSH, CDR2 LQKENI. The chain's CDR3 is CASSGGLSSYNEQFF.

The V call is TRBV7-2, the J call TRBJ2-3; the TCRdb call, TRBD1, lacks DNA for checking. Looked up from germline, CDR1 is SGHTA and CDR2 is FQGNSA. There are 14 residues in the CDR3. CDR3: CASARGHPRDTQYF. The full variable domain, rest sourced from reference TRBV7-2 and TRBJ2-3, is GAGVSQSPSNKVTEKGKDVELRCDPISGHTALYWYRQSLGQGLEFLIYFQGNSAPDKSGLPSDRFSAERTGGSVSTLTIQRTQQEDSAVYLCASARGHPRDTQYFGPGTRLTVL.

The chain has TRBV6-5 and TRBJ2-2; TCRdb's assignment of TRBD2 cannot be checked, as there is no DNA. The CDR3 length is 16 residues. CDR1 is MNHEY, CDR2 SVGAGI, per germline. The CDR3 sequence is CASSFQLAGVGGELFF.

The V call is TRBV6-1, the J call TRBJ2-3; lacking DNA, the TRBD2 call made by TCRdb goes unchecked. CDR3 size: 15 residues. CDR1 is MNHNS and CDR2 is SASEGT in the germline V gene. This CDR3 is CASSQLAGLADTQYF.

The V gene is TRBV3-1, the J gene TRBJ2-1. This CDR3 is 14 amino acids long. CDR1 is LGHDT, CDR2 YNNKEL, per germline (reference sequence). Here the CDR3 reads CASSDRDSYNEQFF.

The chain uses TRBV29-1 and TRBJ2-3; TCRdb returns TRBD2, unconfirmable since there is no DNA. CDR3 length equals 14 residues. Germline loops: CDR1 SQVTM, CDR2 ANQGSEA. CDR3 protein: CSARPGPSKDTQYF.

The chain links TRBV7-2 to TRBJ2-1; there is no DNA to check the TCRdb D call of TRBD2. Germline-derived CDR1 and CDR2 are SGHTA and FQGNSA. This CDR3 region has 17 residues. The CDR3 loop is CASSSTSPFGANNEQFF.

The J gene is TRBJ1-3, the V gene TRBV12-3 or TRBV12-4; TCRdb's D gene call, TRBD1, goes unchecked for lack of DNA. This CDR3 comprises 13 residues. Here the CDR3 reads CASTPGSPNTIYF.